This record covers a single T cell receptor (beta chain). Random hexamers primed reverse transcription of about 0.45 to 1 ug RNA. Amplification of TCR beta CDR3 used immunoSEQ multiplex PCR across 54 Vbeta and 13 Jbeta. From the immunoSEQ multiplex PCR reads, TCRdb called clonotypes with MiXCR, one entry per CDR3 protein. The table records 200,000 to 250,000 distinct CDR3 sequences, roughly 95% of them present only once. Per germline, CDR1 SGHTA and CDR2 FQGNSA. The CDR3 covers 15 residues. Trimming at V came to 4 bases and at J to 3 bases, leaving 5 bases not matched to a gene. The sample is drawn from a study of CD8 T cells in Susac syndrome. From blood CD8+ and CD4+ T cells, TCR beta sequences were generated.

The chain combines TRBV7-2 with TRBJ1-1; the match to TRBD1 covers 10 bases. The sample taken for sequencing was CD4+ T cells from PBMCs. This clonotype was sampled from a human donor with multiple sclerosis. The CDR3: CASSSTGTGDTEAFF. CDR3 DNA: TGTGCCAGCAGCTCGACCGGGACAGGGGACACTGAAGCTTTCTTT.